Below are 8 T cell receptor beta chains sequenced from a single sample in a study of cytomegalovirus exposure and HLA in healthy donors. The primer mix had 60 Vbeta and 13 Jbeta primers. Repertoires were generated with immunoSEQ multiplex PCR, while TCRdb's copy carries only in-frame clones and drops some. This table has about 97,000 clones, 75% appearing once. Sequenced: PBMCs. The source is a man aged 50 to 60 in good health and CMV-seronegative.

This clone is a singleton in its sample. This rearrangement joins TRBV18 to TRBJ1-1, with D possibly being TRBD1 (5 bases). Germline V gives CDR1 KGHSH, CDR2 LQKENI. Trimming left V 1 base short and J 0 bases short, with 18 bases between. The length of the CDR3 is 18 residues. In nucleotides, the CDR3 is TGTGCCAGCTCACCACGGGGGGTCACAGGAGGGATGAACACTGAAGCTTTCTTT. Translating gives CASSPRGVTGGMNTEAFF.

J is TRBJ1-2 and V is TRBV5-6; 7 nucleotides match TRBD1. The CDR3 loop spans 14 amino acids. J was trimmed by 5 bases and V by 3 bases; bases with no gene match: 7. From germline, CDR1 is SGHDT and CDR2 YYEEEE. Here the CDR3 reads CASSSLDRDYGYTF. For the CDR3, the DNA is TGTGCCAGCAGCTCGCTCGACAGGGATTATGGCTACACCTTC.

In this sample, this clone turned up once. The chain couples TRBV21-1 to TRBJ2-7; TRBD1 is the table's D call, not checked against the DNA. TRBV21-1 is described as a pseudogene. There are 17 residues in the CDR3. The CDR3 region has the DNA TGTGCCAGCAGCAAACGAGGACAGGGGGTCGAGTCCTACGAGCAGTACTTC. Its protein is CASSKRGQGVESYEQYF.

This chain uses TRBV13 with TRBJ1-5; D uncertain. The CDR3 is 17 amino acids. Germline CDR1 reads PRHDT; CDR2 reads FYEKMQ (reference sequence). Deletions cut 3 bases from V and 5 bases from J, with 20 bases between. The CDR3 spells CASSFRGPLLRDQPQHF. The CDR3 coding sequence is TGTGCCAGCAGCTTTCGGGGTCCCCTCCTCCGGGATCAGCCCCAGCATTTT.

This clone was found once. The genes are TRBV27 and TRBJ1-4, with D perhaps matching TRBD1 (5 bases). CDR1 and CDR2 from the germline V gene are MNHEY and SMNVEV (reference sequence). The CDR3 has 16 residues. Trimming took off 6 bases at V and 0 bases at J, with 14 bases between the two ends. The CDR3 spells CASRLGSGATNEKLFF. As DNA, the CDR3 is TGTGCCAGCAGATTAGGGTCGGGGGCAACTAATGAAAAACTGTTTTTT.

The genes are TRBV15 and TRBJ1-5, with 8 nucleotides matching TRBD1. Trimming at V came to 6 bases and at J to 3 bases, leaving 7 bases not matched to a gene. The germline V gene encodes CDR1 LNHNV and CDR2 YYDKDF (reference sequence). The CDR3 length is 15 residues. CDR3 sequence reads: CATSNRTGPNQPQHF. DNA of the CDR3: TGTGCCACCAGTAATCGGACAGGGCCCAATCAGCCCCAGCATTTT.

The chain has TRBV5-1 and TRBJ2-2, with 11 positions matching TRBD2. Trimming removed 3 bases from V and 7 bases from J; junction bases left unmatched: 2. Germline CDR1 reads SGHRS; CDR2 reads YFSETQ. CDR3 length: 14 residues. The CDR3 loop reads CASSSGLAVGELFF. The CDR3 nucleotides are TGCGCCAGCAGCTCGGGACTAGCGGTCGGGGAGCTGTTTTTT.

This chain joins TRBV6-9 and TRBJ2-5; TRBD2 might be the D (6 bases). This CDR3 has 13 residues. Per the germline V gene, CDR1 is MNHGY and CDR2 is SVAAGI. With 11 bases removed from V and 1 base from J, the gap between germline ends came to 14 bases. The CDR3 region has the DNA TGTGCCGGGCCGGGCGGGGTCCAAGAGACCCAGTACTTC. Translation gives CAGPGGVQETQYF.